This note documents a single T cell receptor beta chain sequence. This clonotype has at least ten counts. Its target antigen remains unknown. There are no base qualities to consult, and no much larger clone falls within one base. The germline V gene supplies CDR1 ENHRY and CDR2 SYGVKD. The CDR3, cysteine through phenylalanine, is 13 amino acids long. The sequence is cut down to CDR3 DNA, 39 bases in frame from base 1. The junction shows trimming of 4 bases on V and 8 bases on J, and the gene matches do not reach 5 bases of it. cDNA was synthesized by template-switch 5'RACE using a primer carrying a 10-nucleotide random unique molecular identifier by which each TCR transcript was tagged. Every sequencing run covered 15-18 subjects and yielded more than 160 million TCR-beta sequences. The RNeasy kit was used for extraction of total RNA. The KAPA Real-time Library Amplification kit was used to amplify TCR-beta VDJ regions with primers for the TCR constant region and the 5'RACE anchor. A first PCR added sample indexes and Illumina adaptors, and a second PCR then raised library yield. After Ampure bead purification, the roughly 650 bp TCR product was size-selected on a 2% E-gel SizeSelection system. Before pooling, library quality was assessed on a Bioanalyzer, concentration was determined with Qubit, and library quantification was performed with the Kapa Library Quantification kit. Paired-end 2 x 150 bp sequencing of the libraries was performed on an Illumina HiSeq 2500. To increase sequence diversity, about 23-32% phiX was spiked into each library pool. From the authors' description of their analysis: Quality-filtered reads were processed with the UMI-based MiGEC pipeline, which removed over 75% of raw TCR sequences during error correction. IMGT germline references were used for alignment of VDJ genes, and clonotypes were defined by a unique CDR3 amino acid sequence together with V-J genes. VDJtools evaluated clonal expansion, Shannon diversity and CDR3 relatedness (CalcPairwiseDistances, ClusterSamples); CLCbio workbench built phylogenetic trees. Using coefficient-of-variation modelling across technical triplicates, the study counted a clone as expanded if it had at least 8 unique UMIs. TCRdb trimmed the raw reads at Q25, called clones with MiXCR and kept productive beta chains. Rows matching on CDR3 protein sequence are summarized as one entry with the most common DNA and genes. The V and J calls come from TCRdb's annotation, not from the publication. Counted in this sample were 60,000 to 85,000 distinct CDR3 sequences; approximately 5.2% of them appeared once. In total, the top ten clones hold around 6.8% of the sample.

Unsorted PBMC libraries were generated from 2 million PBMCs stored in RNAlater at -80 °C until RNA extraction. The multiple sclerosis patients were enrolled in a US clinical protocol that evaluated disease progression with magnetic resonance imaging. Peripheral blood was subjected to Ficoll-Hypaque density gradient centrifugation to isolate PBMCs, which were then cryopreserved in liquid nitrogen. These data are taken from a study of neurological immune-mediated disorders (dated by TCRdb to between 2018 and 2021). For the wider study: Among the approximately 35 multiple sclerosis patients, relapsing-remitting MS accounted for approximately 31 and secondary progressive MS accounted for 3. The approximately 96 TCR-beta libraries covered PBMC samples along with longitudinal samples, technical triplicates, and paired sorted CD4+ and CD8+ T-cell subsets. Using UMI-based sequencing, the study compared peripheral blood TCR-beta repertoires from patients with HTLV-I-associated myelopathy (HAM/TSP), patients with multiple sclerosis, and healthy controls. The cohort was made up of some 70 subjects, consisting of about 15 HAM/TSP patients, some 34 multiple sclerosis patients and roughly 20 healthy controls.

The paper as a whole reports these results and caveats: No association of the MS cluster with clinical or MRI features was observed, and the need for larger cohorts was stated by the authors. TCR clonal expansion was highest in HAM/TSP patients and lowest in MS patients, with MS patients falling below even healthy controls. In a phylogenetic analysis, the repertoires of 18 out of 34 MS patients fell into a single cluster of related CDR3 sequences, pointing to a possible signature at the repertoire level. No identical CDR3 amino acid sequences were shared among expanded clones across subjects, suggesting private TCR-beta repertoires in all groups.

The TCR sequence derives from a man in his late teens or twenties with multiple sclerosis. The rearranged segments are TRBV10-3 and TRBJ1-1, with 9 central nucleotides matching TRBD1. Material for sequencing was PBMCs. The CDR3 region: CAISADRGNEAFF. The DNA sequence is TGTGCCATCAGTGCTGACAGGGGGAACGAAGCTTTCTTT.